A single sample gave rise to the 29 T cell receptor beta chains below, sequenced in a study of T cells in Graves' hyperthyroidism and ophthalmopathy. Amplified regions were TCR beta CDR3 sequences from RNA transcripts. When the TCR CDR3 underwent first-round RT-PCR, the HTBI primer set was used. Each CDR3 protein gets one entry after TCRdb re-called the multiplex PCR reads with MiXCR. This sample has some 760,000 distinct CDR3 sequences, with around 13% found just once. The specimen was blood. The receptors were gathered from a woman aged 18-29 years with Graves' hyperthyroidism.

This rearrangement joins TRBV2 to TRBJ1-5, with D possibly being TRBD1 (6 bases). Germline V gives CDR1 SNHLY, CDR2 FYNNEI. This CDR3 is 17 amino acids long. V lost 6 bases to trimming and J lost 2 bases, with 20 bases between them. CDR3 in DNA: TGTGCCAGCAGGGCAACAACGAGCGGGGGCGGCAATCAGCCCCAGCATTTT. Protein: CASRATTSGGGNQPQHF.

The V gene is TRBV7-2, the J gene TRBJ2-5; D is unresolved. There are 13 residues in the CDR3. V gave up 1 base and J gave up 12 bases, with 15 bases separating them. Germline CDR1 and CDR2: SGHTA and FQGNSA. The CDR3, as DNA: TGTGCCAGCAGCTTAGATGGGTGGGCTACCGAGTACTTC. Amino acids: CASSLDGWATEYF. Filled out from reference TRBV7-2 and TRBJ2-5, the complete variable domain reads GAGVSQSPSNKVTEKGKDVELRCDPISGHTALYWYRQSLGQGLEFLIYFQGNSAPDKSGLPSDRFSAERTGGSVSTLTIQRTQQEDSAVYLCASSLDGWATEYFGPGTRLLVL.

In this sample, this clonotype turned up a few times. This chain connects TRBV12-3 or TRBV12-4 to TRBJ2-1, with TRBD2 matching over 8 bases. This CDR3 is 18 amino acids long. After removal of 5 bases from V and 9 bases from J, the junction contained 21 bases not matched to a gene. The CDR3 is CASSPTGLVGHSGSEQFF. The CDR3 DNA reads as TGTGCCAGCAGTCCTACGGGACTAGTTGGTCATTCGGGGAGTGAGCAGTTCTTC.

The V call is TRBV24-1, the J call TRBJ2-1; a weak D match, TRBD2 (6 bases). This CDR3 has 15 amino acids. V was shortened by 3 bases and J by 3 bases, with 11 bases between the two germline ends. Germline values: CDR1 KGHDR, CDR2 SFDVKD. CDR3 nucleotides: TGTGCCACCAGTGATATGGGCGGGGACTACAATGAGCAGTTCTTC. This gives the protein CATSDMGGDYNEQFF.

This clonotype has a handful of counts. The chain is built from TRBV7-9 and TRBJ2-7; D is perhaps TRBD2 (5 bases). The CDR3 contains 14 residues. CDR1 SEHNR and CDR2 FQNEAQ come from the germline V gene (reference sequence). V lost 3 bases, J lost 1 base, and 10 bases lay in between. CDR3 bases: TGTGCCAGCAGCTTTGAGGGAGATTCCTACGAGCAGTACTTC. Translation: CASSFEGDSYEQYF.

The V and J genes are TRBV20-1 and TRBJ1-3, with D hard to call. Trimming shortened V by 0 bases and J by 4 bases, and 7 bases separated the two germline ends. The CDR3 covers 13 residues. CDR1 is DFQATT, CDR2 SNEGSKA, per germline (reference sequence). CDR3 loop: CSARDQPGNTIYF. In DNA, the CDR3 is TGCAGTGCTAGAGATCAACCCGGAAACACCATATATTTT.

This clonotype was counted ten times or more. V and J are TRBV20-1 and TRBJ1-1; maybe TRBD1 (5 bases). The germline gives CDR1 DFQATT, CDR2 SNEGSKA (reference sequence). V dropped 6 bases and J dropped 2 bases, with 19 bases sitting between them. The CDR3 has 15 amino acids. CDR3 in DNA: TGCAGTGCCCCCGAGGCAGGGACGCTAAACACTGAAGCTTTCTTT. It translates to CSAPEAGTLNTEAFF.

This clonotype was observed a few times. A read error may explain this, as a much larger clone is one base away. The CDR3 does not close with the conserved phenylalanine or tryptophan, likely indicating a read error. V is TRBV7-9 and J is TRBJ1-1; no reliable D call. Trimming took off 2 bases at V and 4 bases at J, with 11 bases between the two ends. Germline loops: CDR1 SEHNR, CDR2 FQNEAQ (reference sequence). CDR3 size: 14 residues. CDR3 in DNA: TGTGCCAGCAGCTTAACGAAGGGAGGCACTGAAGCTTTCCTT. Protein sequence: CASSLTKGGTEAFL.

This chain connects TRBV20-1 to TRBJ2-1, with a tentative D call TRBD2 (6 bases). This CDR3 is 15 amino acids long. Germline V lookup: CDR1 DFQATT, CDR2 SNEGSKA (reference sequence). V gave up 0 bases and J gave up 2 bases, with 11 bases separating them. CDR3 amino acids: CSAREFGGTYNEQFF. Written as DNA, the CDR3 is TGCAGTGCTAGAGAATTCGGCGGGACCTACAATGAGCAGTTCTTC.

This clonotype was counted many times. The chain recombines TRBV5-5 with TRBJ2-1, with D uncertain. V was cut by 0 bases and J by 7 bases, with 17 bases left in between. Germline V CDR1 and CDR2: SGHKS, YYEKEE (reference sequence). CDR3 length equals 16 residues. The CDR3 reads CASSLGGTGSWNEQFF. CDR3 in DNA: TGTGCCAGCAGCTTGGGGGGAACGGGCTCGTGGAATGAGCAGTTCTTC.

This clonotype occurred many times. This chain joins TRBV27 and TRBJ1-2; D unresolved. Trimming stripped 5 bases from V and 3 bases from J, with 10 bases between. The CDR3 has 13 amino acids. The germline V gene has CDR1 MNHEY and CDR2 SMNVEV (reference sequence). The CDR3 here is CASSPHIYYGYTF. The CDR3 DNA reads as TGTGCCAGCAGTCCACATATTTACTATGGCTACACCTTC.

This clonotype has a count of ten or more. The CDR3, as DNA: TGCAGTGCTCCCCGCGGCCCGAACACTGAAGCTTTCTTT. Its translation is CSAPRGPNTEAFF. The rearrangement links TRBV20-1 to TRBJ1-1; no reliable D call. This CDR3 is built from 13 residues. The germline V gene has CDR1 DFQATT and CDR2 SNEGSKA (reference sequence). Trimming removed 5 bases from V and 1 base from J, with 11 bases in between.

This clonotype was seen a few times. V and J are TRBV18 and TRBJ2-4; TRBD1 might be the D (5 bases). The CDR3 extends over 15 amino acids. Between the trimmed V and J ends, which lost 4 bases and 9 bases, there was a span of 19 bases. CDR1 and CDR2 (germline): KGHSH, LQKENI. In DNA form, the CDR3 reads TGTGCCAGCTCACAGGGGCCCCCACGCCTAATCATTCAGTACTTC. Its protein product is CASSQGPPRLIIQYF.

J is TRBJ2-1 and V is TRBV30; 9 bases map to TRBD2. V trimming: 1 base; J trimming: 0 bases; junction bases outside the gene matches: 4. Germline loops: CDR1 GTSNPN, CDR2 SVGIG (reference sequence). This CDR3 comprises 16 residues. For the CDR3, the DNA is TGTGCCTGGAGTGGATATAGCGGGAGCTCCTACAATGAGCAGTTCTTC. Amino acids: CAWSGYSGSSYNEQFF.

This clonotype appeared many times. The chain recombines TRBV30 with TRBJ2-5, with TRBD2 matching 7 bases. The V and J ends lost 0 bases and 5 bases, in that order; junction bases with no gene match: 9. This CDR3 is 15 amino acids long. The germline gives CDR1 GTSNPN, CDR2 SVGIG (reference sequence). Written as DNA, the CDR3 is TGTGCCTGGAGTGTAGCGGGGACCCTCGGCGAGACCCAGTACTTC. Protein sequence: CAWSVAGTLGETQYF.

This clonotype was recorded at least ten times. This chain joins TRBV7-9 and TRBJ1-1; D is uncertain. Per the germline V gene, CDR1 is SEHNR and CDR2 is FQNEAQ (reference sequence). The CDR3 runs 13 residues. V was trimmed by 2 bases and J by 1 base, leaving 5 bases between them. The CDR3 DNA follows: TGTGCCAGCAGCTTAAAACAGAACACTGAAGCTTTCTTT. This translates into CASSLKQNTEAFF.

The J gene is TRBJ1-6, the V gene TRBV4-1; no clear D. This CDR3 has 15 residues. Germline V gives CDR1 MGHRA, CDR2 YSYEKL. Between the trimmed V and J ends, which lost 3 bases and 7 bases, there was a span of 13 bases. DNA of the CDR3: TGCGCCAGCAGCCAGGAATGGACTACCAATTCACCCCTCCACTTT. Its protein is CASSQEWTTNSPLHF.

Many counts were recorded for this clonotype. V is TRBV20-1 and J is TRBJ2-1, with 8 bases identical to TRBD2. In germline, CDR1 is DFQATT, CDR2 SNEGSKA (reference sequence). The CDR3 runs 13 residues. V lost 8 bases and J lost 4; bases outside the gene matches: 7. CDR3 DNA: TGCAGTCCTGCCCCTAGCGGGTACAATGAGCAGTTCTTC. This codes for CSPAPSGYNEQFF.

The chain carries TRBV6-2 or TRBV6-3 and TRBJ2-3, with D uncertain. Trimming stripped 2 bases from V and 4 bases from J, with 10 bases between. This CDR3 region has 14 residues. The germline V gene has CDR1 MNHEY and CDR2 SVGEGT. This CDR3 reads CASSYGLVADTQYF. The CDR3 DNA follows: TGTGCCAGCAGTTACGGCCTAGTCGCAGATACGCAGTATTTT.

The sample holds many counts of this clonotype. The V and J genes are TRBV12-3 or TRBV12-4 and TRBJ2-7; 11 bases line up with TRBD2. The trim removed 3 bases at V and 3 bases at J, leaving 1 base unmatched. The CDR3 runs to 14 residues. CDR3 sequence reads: CASSFGTSGYEQYF. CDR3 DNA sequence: TGTGCCAGCAGTTTTGGGACTAGCGGCTACGAGCAGTACTTC.

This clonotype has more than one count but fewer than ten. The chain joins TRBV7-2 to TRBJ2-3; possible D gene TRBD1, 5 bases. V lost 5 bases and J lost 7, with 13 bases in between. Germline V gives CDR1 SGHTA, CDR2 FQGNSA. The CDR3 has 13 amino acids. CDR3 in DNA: TGTGCCAGCAGCGCTCCAGGGTGGTATACGCAGTATTTT. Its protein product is CASSAPGWYTQYF.

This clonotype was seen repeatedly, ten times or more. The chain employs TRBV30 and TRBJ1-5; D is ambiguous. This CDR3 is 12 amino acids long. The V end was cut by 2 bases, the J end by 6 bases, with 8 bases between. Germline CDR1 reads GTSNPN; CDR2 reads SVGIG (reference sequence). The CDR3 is CAWSRLGQPQHF. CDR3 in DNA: TGTGCCTGGAGTCGGTTGGGTCAGCCCCAGCATTTT.

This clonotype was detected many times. The CDR3 bases are TGTGCCAGCAGCGAAGGGTACTTAGCCTATAATTCACCCCTCCACTTT. It yields the protein CASSEGYLAYNSPLHF. This chain joins TRBV13 and TRBJ1-6; D call uncertain. This CDR3 spans 16 amino acids. Trimming left V 5 bases short and J 2 bases short, with 13 bases between. CDR1 is PRHDT, CDR2 FYEKMQ, per germline (reference sequence).

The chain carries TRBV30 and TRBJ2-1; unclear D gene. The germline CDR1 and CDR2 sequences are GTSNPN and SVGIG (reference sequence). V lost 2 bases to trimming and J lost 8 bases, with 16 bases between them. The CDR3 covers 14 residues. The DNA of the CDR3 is TGTGCCTGGAGTATCCTGAGGCAAATAGATGAGCAGTTCTTC. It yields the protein CAWSILRQIDEQFF.

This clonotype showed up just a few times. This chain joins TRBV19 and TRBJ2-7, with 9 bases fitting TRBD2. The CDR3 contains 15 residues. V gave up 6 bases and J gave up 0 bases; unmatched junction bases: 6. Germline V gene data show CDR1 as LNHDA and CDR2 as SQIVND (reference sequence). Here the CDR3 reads CASRLAGESSYEQYF. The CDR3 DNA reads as TGTGCCAGTAGACTAGCGGGTGAAAGCTCCTACGAGCAGTACTTC.

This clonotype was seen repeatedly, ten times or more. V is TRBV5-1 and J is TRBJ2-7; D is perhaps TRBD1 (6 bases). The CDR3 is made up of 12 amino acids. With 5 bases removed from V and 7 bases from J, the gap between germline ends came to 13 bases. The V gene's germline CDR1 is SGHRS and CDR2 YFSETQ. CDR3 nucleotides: TGCGCCAGCAGTCCAGGGGATTTGGAGCAGTACTTC. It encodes CASSPGDLEQYF.

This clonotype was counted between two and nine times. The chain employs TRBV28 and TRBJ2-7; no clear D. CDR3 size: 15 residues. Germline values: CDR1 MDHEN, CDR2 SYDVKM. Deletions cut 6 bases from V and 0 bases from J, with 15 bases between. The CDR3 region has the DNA TGTGCCAGCAGCCCTAATGGCCTACCCTCCTACGAGCAGTACTTC. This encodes CASSPNGLPSYEQYF.

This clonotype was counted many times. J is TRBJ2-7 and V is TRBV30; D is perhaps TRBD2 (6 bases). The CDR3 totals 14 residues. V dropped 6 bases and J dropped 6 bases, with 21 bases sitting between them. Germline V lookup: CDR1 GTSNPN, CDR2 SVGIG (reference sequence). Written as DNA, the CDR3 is TGTGCCTGTCGGACTAAACGGGATTCGGCCGAGCAGTACTTC. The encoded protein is CACRTKRDSAEQYF.

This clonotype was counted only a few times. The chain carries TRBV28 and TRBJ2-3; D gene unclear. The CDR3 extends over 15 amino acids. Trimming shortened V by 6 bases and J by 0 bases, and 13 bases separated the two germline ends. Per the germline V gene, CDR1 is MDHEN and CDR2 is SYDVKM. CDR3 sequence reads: CASSKLLPSTDTQYF. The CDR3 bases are TGTGCCAGCAGCAAACTGCTTCCTAGCACAGATACGCAGTATTTT. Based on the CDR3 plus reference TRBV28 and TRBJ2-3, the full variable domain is DVKVTQSSRYLVKRTGEKVFLECVQDMDHENMFWYRQDPGLGLRLIYFSYDVKMKEKGDIPEGYSVSREKKERFSLILESASTNQTSMYLCASSKLLPSTDTQYFGPGTRLTVL.